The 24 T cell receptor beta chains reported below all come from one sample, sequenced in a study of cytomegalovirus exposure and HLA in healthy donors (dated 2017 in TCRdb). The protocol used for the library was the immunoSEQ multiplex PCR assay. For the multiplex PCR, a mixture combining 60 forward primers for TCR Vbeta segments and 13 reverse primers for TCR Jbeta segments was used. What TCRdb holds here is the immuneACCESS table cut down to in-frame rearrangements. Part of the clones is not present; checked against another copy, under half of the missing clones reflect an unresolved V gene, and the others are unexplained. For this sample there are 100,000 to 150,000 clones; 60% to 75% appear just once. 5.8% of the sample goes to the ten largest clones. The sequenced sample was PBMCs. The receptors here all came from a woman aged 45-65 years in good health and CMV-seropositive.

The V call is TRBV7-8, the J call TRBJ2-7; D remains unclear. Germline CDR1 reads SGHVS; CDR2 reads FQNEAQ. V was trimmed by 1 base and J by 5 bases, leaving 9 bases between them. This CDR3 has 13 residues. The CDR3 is CASSLGSSDEQYF. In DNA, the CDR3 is TGTGCCAGCAGCTTAGGGTCCTCGGACGAGCAGTACTTC.

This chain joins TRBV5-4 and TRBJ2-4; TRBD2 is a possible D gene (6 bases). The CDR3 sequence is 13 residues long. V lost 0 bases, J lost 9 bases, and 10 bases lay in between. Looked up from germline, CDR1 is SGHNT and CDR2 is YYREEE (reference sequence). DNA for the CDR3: TGTGCCAGCAGCTTGGCCTCGGAGGGCATTCAGTACTTC. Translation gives CASSLASEGIQYF. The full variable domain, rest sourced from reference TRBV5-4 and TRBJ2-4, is ETGVTQSPTHLIKTRGQQVTLRCSSQSGHNTVSWYQQALGQGPQFIFQYYREEENGRGNFPPRFSGLQFPNYSSELNVNALELDDSALYLCASSLASEGIQYFGAGTRLSVL.

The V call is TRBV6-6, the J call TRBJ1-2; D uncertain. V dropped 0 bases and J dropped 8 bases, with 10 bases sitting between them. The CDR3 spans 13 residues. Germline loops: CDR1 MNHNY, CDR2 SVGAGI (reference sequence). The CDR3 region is CASSYSAGGGYTF. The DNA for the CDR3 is TGTGCCAGCAGTTACTCGGCAGGAGGCGGCTACACCTTC.

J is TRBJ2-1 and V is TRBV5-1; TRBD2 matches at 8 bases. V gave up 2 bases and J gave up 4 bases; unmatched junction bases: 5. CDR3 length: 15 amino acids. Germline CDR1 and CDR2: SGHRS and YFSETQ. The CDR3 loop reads CASSLSQRGYNEQFF. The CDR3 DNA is TGCGCCAGCAGCTTAAGCCAGCGGGGGTACAATGAGCAGTTCTTC.

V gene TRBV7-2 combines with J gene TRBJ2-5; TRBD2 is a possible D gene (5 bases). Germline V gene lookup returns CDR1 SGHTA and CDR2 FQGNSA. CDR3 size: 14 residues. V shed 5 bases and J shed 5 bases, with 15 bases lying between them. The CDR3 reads CASSQNLAGETQYF. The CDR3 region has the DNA TGTGCCAGCAGCCAAAACCTGGCGGGCGAGACCCAGTACTTC.

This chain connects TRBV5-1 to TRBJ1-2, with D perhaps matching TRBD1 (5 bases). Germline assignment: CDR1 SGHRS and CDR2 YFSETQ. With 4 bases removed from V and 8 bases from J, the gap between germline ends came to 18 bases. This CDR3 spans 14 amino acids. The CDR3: CASSTGRGDPGYTF. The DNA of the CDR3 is TGCGCCAGCAGCACAGGACGCGGGGACCCGGGCTACACCTTC.

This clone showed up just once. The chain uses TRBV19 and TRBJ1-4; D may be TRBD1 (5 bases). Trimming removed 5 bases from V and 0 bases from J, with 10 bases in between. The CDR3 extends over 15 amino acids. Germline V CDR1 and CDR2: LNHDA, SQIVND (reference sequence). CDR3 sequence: CASSPRVSTNEKLFF. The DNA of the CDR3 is TGTGCCAGTAGTCCCAGGGTCTCAACTAATGAAAAACTGTTTTTT.

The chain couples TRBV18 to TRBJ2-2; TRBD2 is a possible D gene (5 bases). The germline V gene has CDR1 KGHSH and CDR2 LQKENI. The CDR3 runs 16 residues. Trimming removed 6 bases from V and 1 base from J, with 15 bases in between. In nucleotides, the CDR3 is TGTGCCAGCTCCCTCCTAGCCCAGCAGAACACCGGGGAGCTGTTTTTT. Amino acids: CASSLLAQQNTGELFF.

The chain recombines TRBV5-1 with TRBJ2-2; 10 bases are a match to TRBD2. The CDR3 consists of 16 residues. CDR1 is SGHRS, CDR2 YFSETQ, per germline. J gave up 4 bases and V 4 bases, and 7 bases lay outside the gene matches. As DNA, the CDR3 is TGCGCCAGCAGCGCCGGGACTAGCGTCAGCACCGGGGAGCTGTTTTTT. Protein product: CASSAGTSVSTGELFF. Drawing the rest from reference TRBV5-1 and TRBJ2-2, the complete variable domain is KAGVTQTPRYLIKTRGQQVTLSCSPISGHRSVSWYQQTPGQGLQFLFEYFSETQRNKGNFPGRFSGRQFSNSRSEMNVSTLELGDSALYLCASSAGTSVSTGELFFGEGSRLTVL.

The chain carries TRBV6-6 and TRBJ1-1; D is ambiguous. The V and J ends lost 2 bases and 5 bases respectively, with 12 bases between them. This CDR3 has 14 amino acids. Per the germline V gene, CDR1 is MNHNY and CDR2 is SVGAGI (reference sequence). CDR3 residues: CASSYDLPGTEAFF. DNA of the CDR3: TGTGCCAGCAGTTACGACCTGCCGGGGACTGAAGCTTTCTTT.

DNA of the CDR3: TGTGCCAGCAGGGAAACAGCAGCGGACACTGAAGCTTTCTTT. As protein: CASRETAADTEAFF. J is TRBJ1-1 and V is TRBV2; D is uncertain. Trimming shortened V by 6 bases and J by 3 bases, and 14 bases separated the two germline ends. Germline CDR1 is SNHLY and CDR2 is FYNNEI. This CDR3 has 14 amino acids.

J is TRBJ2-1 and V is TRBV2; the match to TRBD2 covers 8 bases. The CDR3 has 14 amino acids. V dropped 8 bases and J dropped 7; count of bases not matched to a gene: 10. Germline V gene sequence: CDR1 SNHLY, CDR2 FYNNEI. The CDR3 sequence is CASSREASGNEQFF. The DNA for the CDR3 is TGTGCCAGCTCAAGGGAGGCTAGCGGGAATGAGCAGTTCTTC.

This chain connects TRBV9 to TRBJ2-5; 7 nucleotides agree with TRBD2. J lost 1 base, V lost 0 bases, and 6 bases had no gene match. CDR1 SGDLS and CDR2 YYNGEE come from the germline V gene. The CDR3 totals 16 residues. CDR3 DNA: TGTGCCAGCAGCGTAGGGGGGGGAACTGCCCAAGAGACCCAGTACTTC. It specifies CASSVGGGTAQETQYF. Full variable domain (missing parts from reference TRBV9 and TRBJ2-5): DSGVTQTPKHLITATGQRVTLRCSPRSGDLSVYWYQQSLDQGLQFLIQYYNGEERAKGNILERFSAQQFPDLHSELNLSSLELGDSALYFCASSVGGGTAQETQYFGPGTRLLVL.

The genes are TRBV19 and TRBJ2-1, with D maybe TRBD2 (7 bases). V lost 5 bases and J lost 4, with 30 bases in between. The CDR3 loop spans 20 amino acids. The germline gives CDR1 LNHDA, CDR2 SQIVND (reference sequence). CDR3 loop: CASSGASAGALKALYNEQFF. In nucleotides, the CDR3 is TGTGCCAGTAGTGGCGCCTCTGCGGGGGCCCTTAAGGCTTTGTACAATGAGCAGTTCTTC.

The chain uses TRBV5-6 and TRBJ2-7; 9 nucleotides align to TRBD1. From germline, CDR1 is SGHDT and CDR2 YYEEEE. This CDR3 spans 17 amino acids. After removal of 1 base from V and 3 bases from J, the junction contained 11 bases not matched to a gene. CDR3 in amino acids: CASSLSDRGWSNYEQYF. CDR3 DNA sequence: TGTGCCAGCAGCTTGAGCGACAGGGGGTGGTCTAACTACGAGCAGTACTTC. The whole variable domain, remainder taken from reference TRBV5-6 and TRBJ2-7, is DAGVTQSPTHLIKTRGQQVTLRCSPKSGHDTVSWYQQALGQGPQFIFQYYEEEERQRGNFPDRFSGHQFPNYSSELNVNALLLGDSALYLCASSLSDRGWSNYEQYFGPGTRLTVT.

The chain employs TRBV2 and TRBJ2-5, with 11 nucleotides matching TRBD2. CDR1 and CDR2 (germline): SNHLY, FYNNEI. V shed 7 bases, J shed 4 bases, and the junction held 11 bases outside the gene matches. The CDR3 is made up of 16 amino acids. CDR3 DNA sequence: TGTGCCAGCATGAAAGGGACTAGCGGTGCGGGAGAGACCCAGTACTTC. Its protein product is CASMKGTSGAGETQYF.

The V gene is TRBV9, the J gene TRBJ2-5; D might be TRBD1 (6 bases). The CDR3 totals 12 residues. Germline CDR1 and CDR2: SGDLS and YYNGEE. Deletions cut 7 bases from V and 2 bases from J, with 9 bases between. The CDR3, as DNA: TGTGCCAGCGGGACAAATCAAGAGACCCAGTACTTC. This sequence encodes CASGTNQETQYF. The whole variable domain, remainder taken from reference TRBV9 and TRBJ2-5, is DSGVTQTPKHLITATGQRVTLRCSPRSGDLSVYWYQQSLDQGLQFLIQYYNGEERAKGNILERFSAQQFPDLHSELNLSSLELGDSALYFCASGTNQETQYFGPGTRLLVL.

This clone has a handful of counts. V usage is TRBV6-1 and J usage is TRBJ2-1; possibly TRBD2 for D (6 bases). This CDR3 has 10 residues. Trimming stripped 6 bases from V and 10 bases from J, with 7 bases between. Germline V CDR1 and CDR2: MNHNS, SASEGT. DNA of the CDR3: TGTGCCAGCAGGGCGGGAGAGCAGTTCTTC. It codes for CASRAGEQFF.

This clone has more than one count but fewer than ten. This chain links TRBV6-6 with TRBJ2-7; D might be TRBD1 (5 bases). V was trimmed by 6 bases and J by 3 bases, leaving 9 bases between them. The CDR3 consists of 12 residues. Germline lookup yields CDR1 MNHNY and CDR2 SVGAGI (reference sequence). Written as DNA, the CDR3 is TGTGCCAGCAGGGGGCCCAACTACGAGCAGTACTTC. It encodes CASRGPNYEQYF.

CDR3 region: CASSQGQGAYEQYF. CDR3 DNA: TGCGCCAGCAGCCAAGGACAGGGGGCCTACGAGCAGTACTTC. The chain couples TRBV4-3 to TRBJ2-7; 9 bases fit TRBD1. This CDR3 contains 14 residues. The V gene end was trimmed by 1 base and the J gene end by 2 bases; junction bases not matched to a gene: 0. In germline, CDR1 is LGHNA, CDR2 YSLEER.

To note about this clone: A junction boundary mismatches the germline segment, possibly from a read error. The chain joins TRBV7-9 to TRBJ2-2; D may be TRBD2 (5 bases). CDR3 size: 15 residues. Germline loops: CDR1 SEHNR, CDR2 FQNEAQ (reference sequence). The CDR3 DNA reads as TGTTCCAGCAGCTTAGTTGCCAGCGGTAAAGGGGAGCTGTTTTTT. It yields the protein CSSSLVASGKGELFF.

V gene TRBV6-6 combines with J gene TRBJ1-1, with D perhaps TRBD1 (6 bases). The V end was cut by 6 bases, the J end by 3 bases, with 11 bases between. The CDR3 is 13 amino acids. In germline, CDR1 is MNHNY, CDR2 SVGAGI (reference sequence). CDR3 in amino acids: CASRSGQHTEAFF. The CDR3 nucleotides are TGTGCCAGCAGGTCTGGACAGCACACTGAAGCTTTCTTT.

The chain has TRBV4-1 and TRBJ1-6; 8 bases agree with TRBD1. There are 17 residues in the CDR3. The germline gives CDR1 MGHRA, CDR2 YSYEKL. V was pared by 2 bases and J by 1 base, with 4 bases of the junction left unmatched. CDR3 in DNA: TGCGCCAGCAGCCAACCCGACAGGGGTTCCTATAATTCACCCCTCCACTTT. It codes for CASSQPDRGSYNSPLHF.

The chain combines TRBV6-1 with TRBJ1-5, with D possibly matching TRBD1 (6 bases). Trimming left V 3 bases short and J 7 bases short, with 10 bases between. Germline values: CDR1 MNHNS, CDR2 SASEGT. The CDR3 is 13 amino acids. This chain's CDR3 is CASSDPQGQPQHF. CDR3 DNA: TGTGCCAGCAGTGATCCACAGGGCCAGCCCCAGCATTTT.